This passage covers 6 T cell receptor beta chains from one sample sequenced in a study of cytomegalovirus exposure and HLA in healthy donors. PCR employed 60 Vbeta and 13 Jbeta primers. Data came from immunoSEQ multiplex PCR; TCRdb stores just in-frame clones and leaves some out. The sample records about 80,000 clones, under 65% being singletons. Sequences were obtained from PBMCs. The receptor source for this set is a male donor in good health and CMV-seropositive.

CDR3 amino acids: CASSLARQGESQPQHF. For the CDR3, the DNA is TGTGCCAGCAGCTTAGCGAGGCAGGGGGAAAGTCAGCCCCAGCATTTT. The genes are TRBV7-9 and TRBJ1-5, with 7 nucleotides matching TRBD1. Germline-derived CDR1 and CDR2 are SEHNR and FQNEAQ (reference sequence). The CDR3 extends over 16 amino acids. The ends lost 0 bases at V and 6 bases at J; junction bases unmatched: 8.

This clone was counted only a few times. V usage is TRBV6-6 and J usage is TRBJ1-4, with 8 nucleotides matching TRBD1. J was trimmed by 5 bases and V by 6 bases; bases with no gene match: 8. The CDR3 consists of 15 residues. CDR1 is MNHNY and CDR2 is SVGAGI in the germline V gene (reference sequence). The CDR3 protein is CASSPLGTGNEKLFF. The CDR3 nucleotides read TGTGCCAGCAGCCCTCTTGGGACAGGCAATGAAAAACTGTTTTTT.

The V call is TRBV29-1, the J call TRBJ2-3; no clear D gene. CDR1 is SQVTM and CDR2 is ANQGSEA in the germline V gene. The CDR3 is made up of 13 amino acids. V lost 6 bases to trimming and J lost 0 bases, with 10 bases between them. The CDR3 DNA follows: TGCAGCGTGGTCAAAACTAGCACAGATACGCAGTATTTT. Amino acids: CSVVKTSTDTQYF.

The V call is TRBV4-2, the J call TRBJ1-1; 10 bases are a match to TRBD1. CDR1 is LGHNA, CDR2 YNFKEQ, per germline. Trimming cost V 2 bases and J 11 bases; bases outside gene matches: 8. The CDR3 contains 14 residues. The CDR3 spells CASSQPGTGARAFF. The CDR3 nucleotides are TGTGCCAGCAGCCAACCCGGGACAGGGGCCAGGGCTTTCTTT.

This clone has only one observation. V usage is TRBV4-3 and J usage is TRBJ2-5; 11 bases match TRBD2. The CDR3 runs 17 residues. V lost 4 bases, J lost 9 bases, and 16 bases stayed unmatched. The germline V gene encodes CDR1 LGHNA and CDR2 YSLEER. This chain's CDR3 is CASSLRGGLAEAGAQYF. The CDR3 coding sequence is TGCGCCAGCAGCCTAAGAGGGGGACTAGCGGAAGCGGGGGCCCAGTACTTC.

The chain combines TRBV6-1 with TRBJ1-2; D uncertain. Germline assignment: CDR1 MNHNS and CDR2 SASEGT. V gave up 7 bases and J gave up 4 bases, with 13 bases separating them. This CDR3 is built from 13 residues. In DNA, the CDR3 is TGTGCCAGCACCCCACTCACCATCTATGGCTACACCTTC. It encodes CASTPLTIYGYTF.